This T cell receptor (beta chain) was identified during a study of blood T cell repertoires in COVID-19. As for the study in general: Specimens from acute and convalescent COVID-19 originated in the United States, Italy and Spain.

Method: immunoSEQ multiplex PCR; TCRdb's copy keeps in-frame clones and lacks some. The sample holds tens of thousands of clones, about 83% seen once. Seattle enrolled patients during active infection and tracked them longitudinally. The sequence was obtained from a man aged 50 or older with COVID-19, enrolled during active disease. The sample comprised peripheral blood.

CDR3 in DNA: TGTGCCATCAGTGAAGCGGGGGGGACCGGGGAGCTGTTTTTT. It yields the protein CAISEAGGTGELFF. V and J are TRBV10-3 and TRBJ2-2; 10 nucleotides align to TRBD2. The CDR3 sequence is 14 residues long. V was pared by 3 bases and J by 5 bases, with 0 bases of the junction left unmatched. Looked up from germline, CDR1 is ENHRY and CDR2 is SYGVKD.